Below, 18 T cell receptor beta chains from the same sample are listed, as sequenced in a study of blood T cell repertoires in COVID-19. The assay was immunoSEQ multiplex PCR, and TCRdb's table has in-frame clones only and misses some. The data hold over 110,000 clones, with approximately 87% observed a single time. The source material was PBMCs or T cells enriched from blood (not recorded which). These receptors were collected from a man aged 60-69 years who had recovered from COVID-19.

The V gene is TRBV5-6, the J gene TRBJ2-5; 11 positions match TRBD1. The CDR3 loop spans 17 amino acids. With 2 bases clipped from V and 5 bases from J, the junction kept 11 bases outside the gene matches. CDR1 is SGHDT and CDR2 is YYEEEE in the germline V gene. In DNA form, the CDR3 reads TGTGCCAGCAGCTTTGGACAGGGGGCCCCCATGTCGGAGACCCAGTACTTC. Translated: CASSFGQGAPMSETQYF.

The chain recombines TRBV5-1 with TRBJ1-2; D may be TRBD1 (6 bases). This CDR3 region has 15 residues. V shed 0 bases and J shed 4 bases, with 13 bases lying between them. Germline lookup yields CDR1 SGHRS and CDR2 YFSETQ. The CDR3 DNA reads TGCGCCAGCAGCTTGGGATGGGGGCTCGGCTATGGCTACACCTTC. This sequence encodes CASSLGWGLGYGYTF.

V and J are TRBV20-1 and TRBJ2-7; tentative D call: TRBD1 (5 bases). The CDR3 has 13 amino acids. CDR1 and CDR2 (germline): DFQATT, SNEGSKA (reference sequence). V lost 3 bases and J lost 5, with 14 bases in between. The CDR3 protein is CSASTVQVHEQYF. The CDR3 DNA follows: TGCAGTGCTAGTACGGTACAGGTACACGAGCAGTACTTC.

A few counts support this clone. CDR3 bases: TGTGCCATCAGGGAACCTAGCGGGAACGGGGGTGAGCAGTTCTTC. Protein sequence: CAIREPSGNGGEQFF. The chain employs TRBV10-3 and TRBJ2-1, with TRBD2 matching 9 bases. Trimming removed 6 bases from V and 9 bases from J; junction bases left unmatched: 12. This CDR3 is built from 15 residues. Germline CDR1 and CDR2: ENHRY and SYGVKD.

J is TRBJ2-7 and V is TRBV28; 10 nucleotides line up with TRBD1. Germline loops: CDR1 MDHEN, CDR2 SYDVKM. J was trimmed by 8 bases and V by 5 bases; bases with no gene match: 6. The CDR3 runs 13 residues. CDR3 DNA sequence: TGTGCCAGCAGTCCCCGACAGGGGGCACAGCAGTACTTC. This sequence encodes CASSPRQGAQQYF.

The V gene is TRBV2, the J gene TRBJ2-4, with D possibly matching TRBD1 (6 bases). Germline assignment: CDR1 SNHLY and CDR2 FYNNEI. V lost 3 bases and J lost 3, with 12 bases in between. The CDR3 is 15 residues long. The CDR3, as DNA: TGTGCCAGCAGTGATTCACAGGGAAACAAAAACATTCAGTACTTC. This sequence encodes CASSDSQGNKNIQYF.

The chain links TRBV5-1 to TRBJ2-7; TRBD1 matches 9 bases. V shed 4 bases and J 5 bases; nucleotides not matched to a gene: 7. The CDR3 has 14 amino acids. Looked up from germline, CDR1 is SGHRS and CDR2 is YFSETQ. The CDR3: CASSMGDRAHEQYF. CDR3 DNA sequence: TGCGCCAGCAGCATGGGGGACAGGGCCCACGAGCAGTACTTC.

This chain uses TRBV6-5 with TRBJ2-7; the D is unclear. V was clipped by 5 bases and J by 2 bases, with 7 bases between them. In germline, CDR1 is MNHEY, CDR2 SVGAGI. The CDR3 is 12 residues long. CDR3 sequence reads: CASSPQAYEQYF. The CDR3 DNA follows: TGTGCCAGCAGTCCCCAGGCCTACGAGCAGTACTTC.

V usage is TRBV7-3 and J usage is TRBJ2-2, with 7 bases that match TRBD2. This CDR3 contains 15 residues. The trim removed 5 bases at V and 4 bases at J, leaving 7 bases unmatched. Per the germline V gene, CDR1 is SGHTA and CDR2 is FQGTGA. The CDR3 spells CASSPQSGTTGELFF. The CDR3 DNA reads TGTGCCAGCAGCCCCCAGAGCGGGACCACCGGGGAGCTGTTTTTT.

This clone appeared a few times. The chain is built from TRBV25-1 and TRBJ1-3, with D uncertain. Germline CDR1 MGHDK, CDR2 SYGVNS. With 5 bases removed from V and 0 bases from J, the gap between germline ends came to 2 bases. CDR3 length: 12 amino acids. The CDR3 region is CASSYSGNTIYF. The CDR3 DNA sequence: TGTGCCAGCAGTTACTCTGGAAACACCATATATTTT.

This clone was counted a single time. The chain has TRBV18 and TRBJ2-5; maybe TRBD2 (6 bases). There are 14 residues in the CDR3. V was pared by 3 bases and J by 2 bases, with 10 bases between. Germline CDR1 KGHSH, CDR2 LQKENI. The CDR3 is CASSPGLNQETQYF. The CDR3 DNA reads TGTGCCAGCTCACCGGGACTCAATCAAGAGACCCAGTACTTC.

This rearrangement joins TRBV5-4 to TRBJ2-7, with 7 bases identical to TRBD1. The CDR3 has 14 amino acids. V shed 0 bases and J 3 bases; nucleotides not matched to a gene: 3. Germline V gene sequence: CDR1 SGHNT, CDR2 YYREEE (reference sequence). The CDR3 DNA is TGTGCCAGCAGCTTGGGGGGGACAGTCTACGAGCAGTACTTC. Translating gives CASSLGGTVYEQYF. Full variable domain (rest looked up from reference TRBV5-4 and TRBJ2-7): ETGVTQSPTHLIKTRGQQVTLRCSSQSGHNTVSWYQQALGQGPQFIFQYYREEENGRGNFPPRFSGLQFPNYSSELNVNALELDDSALYLCASSLGGTVYEQYFGPGTRLTVT.

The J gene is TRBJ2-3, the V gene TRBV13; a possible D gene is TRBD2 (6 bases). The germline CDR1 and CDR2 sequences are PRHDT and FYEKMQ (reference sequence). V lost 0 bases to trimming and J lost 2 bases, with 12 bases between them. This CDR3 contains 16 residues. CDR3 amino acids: CASSLGSSGDTDTQYF. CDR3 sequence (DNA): TGTGCCAGCAGCTTAGGGAGTAGCGGTGACACAGATACGCAGTATTTT.

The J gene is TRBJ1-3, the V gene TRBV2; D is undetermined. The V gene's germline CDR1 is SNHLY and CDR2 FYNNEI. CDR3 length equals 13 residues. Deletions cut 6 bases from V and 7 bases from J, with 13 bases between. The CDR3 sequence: CASRGDTFNTIYF. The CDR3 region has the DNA TGTGCCAGCAGAGGTGACACGTTTAACACCATATATTTT.

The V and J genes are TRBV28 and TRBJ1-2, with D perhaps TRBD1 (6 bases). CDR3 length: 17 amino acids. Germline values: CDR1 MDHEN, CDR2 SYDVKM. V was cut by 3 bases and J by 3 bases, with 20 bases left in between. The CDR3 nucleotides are TGTGCCAGCAGTTTCCGGACAGCTCGCCGAGGTTACTATGGCTACACCTTC. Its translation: CASSFRTARRGYYGYTF.

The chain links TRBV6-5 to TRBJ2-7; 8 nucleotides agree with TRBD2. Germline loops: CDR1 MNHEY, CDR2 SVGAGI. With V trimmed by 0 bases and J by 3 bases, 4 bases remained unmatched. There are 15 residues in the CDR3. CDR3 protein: CASSYSGRGDYEQYF. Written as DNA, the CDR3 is TGTGCCAGCAGTTACTCGGGGCGGGGGGACTACGAGCAGTACTTC.

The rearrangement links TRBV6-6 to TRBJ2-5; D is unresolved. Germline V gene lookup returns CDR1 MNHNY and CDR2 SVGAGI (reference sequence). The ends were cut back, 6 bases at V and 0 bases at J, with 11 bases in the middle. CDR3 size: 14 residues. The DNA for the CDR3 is TGTGCCAGCAGACTGCCCCGGGACCAAGAGACCCAGTACTTC. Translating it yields CASRLPRDQETQYF.

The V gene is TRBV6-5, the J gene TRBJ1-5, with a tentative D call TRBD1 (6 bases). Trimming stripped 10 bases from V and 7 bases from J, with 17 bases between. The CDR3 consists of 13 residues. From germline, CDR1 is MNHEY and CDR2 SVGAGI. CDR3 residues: CATRTAAGQPQHF. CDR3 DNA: TGTGCCACGCGGACAGCCGCTGGCCAGCCCCAGCATTTT.